The next 27 T cell receptor beta chains were all read from a single sample in a study of high-grade serous ovarian cancer treatment subgroups. Tumor samples were taken before definitive surgery or chemotherapy. Here immunoSEQ multiplex PCR was the method, and the copy in TCRdb shows in-frame clones only, minus some. There are roughly 15,000 clones in the sample; 80% to 90% occur only once, and 5.5% to 8% lies in the top ten. Sequenced input: tumor tissue. All receptors derive from a human donor with high-grade serous ovarian cancer.

The J gene is TRBJ2-2, the V gene TRBV7-2, with D tentatively TRBD1 (5 bases). The ends were cut back, 5 bases at V and 0 bases at J, with 10 bases in the middle. The CDR3 has 15 residues. Per germline, CDR1 SGHTA and CDR2 FQGNSA. CDR3 sequence reads: CASSPTAANTGELFF. CDR3 nucleotides: TGTGCCAGCAGCCCGACAGCCGCGAACACCGGGGAGCTGTTTTTT.

This chain connects TRBV27 to TRBJ1-5; a possible D gene is TRBD1 (6 bases). The germline V gene has CDR1 MNHEY and CDR2 SMNVEV (reference sequence). The CDR3 length is 15 residues. The V gene lost 5 bases and the J gene lost 4 bases, with 15 bases spanning the gap. CDR3 coding DNA: TGTGCCAGCAGTCCCACAACCGGGACAAATCAGCCCCAGCATTTT. Translating it yields CASSPTTGTNQPQHF.

This clone was observed a single time. At one end, the junction sequence differs from germline, possibly due to a read error. The V call is TRBV30, the J call TRBJ2-2; TRBD2 matches at 8 bases. The CDR3 has 16 residues. Germline CDR1 and CDR2: GTSNPN and SVGIG (reference sequence). The CDR3, as DNA: TGTGCCTGGAGGGGTGCAGCGGGAGCGAACACCGGGAAGCTGTTTTTT. It yields the protein CAWRGAAGANTGKLFF.

This chain joins TRBV2 and TRBJ2-1; 8 positions match TRBD2. V lost 1 base, J lost 9 bases, and 8 bases stayed unmatched. CDR1 is SNHLY and CDR2 is FYNNEI in the germline V gene. This CDR3 comprises 15 residues. CDR3 bases: TGTGCCAGCAGTGAAGAAACGCTAGCGGGCGGTGAGCAGTTCTTC. Residues: CASSEETLAGGEQFF.

This chain links TRBV2 with TRBJ1-1; TRBD1 might be the D (6 bases). V shed 7 bases and J shed 1 base, with 10 bases lying between them. The CDR3 consists of 13 residues. Germline V CDR1 and CDR2: SNHLY, FYNNEI. CDR3 residues: CASTRDTNTEAFF. DNA of the CDR3: TGTGCCAGCACGAGGGACACGAACACTGAAGCTTTCTTT.

The chain uses TRBV11-3 and TRBJ2-1; 9 bases match TRBD2. The CDR3 has 14 amino acids. Trimming at V came to 5 bases and at J to 8 bases, leaving 7 bases not matched to a gene. Per the germline V gene, CDR1 is SGHNT and CDR2 is YENEEA. Here the CDR3 DNA reads TGTGCCAGCAGCCCGACCGGGACTAGCTATGAGCAGTTCTTC. Translating gives CASSPTGTSYEQFF.

The chain couples TRBV5-6 to TRBJ1-1, with a weak D call TRBD1 (5 bases). Germline V gene data show CDR1 as SGHDT and CDR2 as YYEEEE. CDR3 length equals 15 residues. With 2 bases removed from V and 5 bases from J, the gap between germline ends came to 16 bases. The CDR3 region has the DNA TGTGCCAGCAGCTTCGCCGGGGGAAGAGGAACTGAAGCTTTCTTT. As protein: CASSFAGGRGTEAFF.

This clone was counted a single time. The V call is TRBV2, the J call TRBJ2-3; no firm D call. This CDR3 comprises 11 residues. V lost 4 bases to trimming and J lost 4 bases, with 3 bases between them. The germline CDR1 and CDR2 sequences are SNHLY and FYNNEI. CDR3 protein: CASSVADTQYF. The CDR3 DNA reads TGTGCCAGCAGTGTCGCAGATACGCAGTATTTT.

This clone has more than one count but fewer than ten. The chain has TRBV30 and TRBJ2-7; a possible D gene is TRBD2 (6 bases). Germline V gene data show CDR1 as GTSNPN and CDR2 as SVGIG (reference sequence). Trimming cost V 7 bases and J 2 bases, with 15 bases left between them. The CDR3 consists of 13 residues. CDR3 sequence (DNA): TGTGCCTTGGAGGGGATGCACGCCTACGAGCAGTACTTC. Its translation: CALEGMHAYEQYF.

This clone was seen only a few times. J is TRBJ2-3 and V is TRBV7-2; D is uncertain. The CDR3 is made up of 14 amino acids. Germline V gene data show CDR1 as SGHTA and CDR2 as FQGNSA. V lost 1 base and J lost 2, with 7 bases in between. CDR3 protein: CASSLDISTDTQYF. CDR3 sequence (DNA): TGTGCCAGCAGCTTAGATATCTCCACAGATACGCAGTATTTT.

This clone was seen just once. V is TRBV11-2 and J is TRBJ2-5; D is uncertain. Germline-derived CDR1 and CDR2 are SGHAT and FQNNGV. The ends were cut back, 2 bases at V and 4 bases at J, with 11 bases in the middle. The CDR3 runs to 14 residues. The chain's CDR3 is CASSLTSVLETQYF. For the CDR3, the DNA is TGTGCCAGCAGCTTAACCTCTGTCTTAGAGACCCAGTACTTC.

The chain joins TRBV19 to TRBJ1-5; D not resolved. Per the germline V gene, CDR1 is LNHDA and CDR2 is SQIVND (reference sequence). V gave up 6 bases and J gave up 5 bases, with 14 bases separating them. The CDR3 sequence is 14 residues long. Here the CDR3 DNA reads TGTGCCAGTAGATCGAAGATCCTAGATCAGCCCCAGCATTTT. This codes for CASRSKILDQPQHF. Using reference TRBV19 and TRBJ1-5 for the parts outside the CDR3, the full variable domain is DGGITQSPKYLFRKEGQNVTLSCEQNLNHDAMYWYRQDPGQGLRLIYYSQIVNDFQKGDIAEGYSVSREKKESFPLTVTSAQKNPTAFYLCASRSKILDQPQHFGDGTRLSIL.

This clone was recorded only once. The chain links TRBV6-5 to TRBJ1-6; D not certain. The CDR3 length is 12 residues. The V end was cut by 7 bases, the J end by 10 bases, with 11 bases between. CDR1 is MNHEY, CDR2 SVGAGI, per germline. The CDR3 reads CASTPWRSPLHF. The CDR3 DNA sequence: TGTGCCAGCACCCCATGGAGGTCACCCCTCCACTTT.

In its sample, this clone was seen once. V is TRBV7-2 and J is TRBJ1-3, with unresolved D. Germline assignment: CDR1 SGHTA and CDR2 FQGNSA. The length of the CDR3 is 15 residues. Trimming took off 5 bases at V and 3 bases at J, with 14 bases between the two ends. In DNA form, the CDR3 reads TGTGCCAGCAGCGTAGGGTTACAAATTGGAAACACCATATATTTT. Its translation is CASSVGLQIGNTIYF.

The chain links TRBV6-1 to TRBJ1-1; maybe TRBD1 (5 bases). V lost 0 bases and J lost 2, with 10 bases in between. The CDR3 has 15 residues. The germline CDR1 and CDR2 sequences are MNHNS and SASEGT. This CDR3 is CASSEASQGNTEAFF. DNA for the CDR3: TGTGCCAGCAGTGAAGCTAGCCAGGGCAACACTGAAGCTTTCTTT.

This clone was picked up a small number of times. The chain recombines TRBV14 with TRBJ1-1, with D maybe TRBD1 (5 bases). Trimming pared 2 bases from V and 11 bases from J, leaving 15 bases between. CDR3 length: 13 amino acids. The germline CDR1 and CDR2 sequences are SGHDN and FVKESK. The CDR3 is CASSQWGGFMAFF. In DNA form, the CDR3 reads TGTGCCAGCAGCCAATGGGGGGGATTTATGGCTTTCTTT.

The rearrangement joins TRBV15 to TRBJ1-2, with D perhaps matching TRBD1 (6 bases). The V end was cut by 5 bases, the J end by 10 bases, with 17 bases between. Germline V lookup: CDR1 LNHNV, CDR2 YYDKDF (reference sequence). There are 13 residues in the CDR3. CDR3 in DNA: TGTGCCACCAGCCGAAATAACAGGGATACCTACACCTTC. Translated, it gives CATSRNNRDTYTF. The whole variable domain, filled in from reference TRBV15 and TRBJ1-2, reads DAMVIQNPRYQVTQFGKPVTLSCSQTLNHNVMYWYQQKSSQAPKLLFHYYDKDFNNEADTPDNFQSRRPNTSFCFLDIRSPGLGDTAMYLCATSRNNRDTYTFGSGTRLTVV.

Concerning this clone itself: One end of the junction varies from germline; a read error may be responsible. V and J are TRBV2 and TRBJ2-5; the D gene is possibly TRBD1 (6 bases). Germline V lookup: CDR1 SNHLY, CDR2 FYNNEI. This CDR3 is 12 amino acids long. The CDR3 sequence: CASRGSEETQYF. The CDR3 DNA sequence: TGTGCAAGCAGGGGATCGGAAGAGACCCAGTACTTC.

J is TRBJ1-1 and V is TRBV5-1, with 8 bases aligning to TRBD1. V shed 2 bases and J 1 base; nucleotides not matched to a gene: 10. Germline V gene lookup returns CDR1 SGHRS and CDR2 YFSETQ. The CDR3 is 17 residues long. This CDR3 reads CASSLRTGGRGNTEAFF. The CDR3 DNA reads TGCGCCAGCAGCTTACGTACAGGGGGAAGGGGGAACACTGAAGCTTTCTTT.

The gene calls are TRBV5-1 and TRBJ2-1; perhaps TRBD1 as D (5 bases). This CDR3 has 15 amino acids. Trimming cost V 6 bases and J 6 bases, with 19 bases left between them. From germline, CDR1 is SGHRS and CDR2 YFSETQ. CDR3 nucleotides: TGCGCCAGCAAGGGTGGCCTGACTGGGGCCAATGAGCAGTTCTTC. It encodes CASKGGLTGANEQFF.

This clone was seen more than once but under ten times. A junction end diverges from the germline sequence, so it may reflect a read error. The chain couples TRBV10-2 to TRBJ1-1; D is possibly TRBD1 (6 bases). CDR1 and CDR2 from the germline V gene are WSHSY and SAAADI. The CDR3 has 13 residues. The CDR3 sequence: CASSELSGATFLF. Here the CDR3 DNA reads TGCGCCAGCAGTGAGCTGTCAGGGGCTACCTTCTTGTTT.

The gene calls are TRBV6-5 and TRBJ1-2, with a tentative D call TRBD1 (6 bases). Deletions cut 6 bases from V and 3 bases from J, with 11 bases between. The germline CDR1 and CDR2 sequences are MNHEY and SVGAGI. CDR3 length: 13 residues. CDR3: CASSRGQHYGYTF. Written as DNA, the CDR3 is TGTGCCAGCAGCAGAGGACAGCACTATGGCTACACCTTC.

The gene calls are TRBV5-1 and TRBJ2-7; TRBD1 might be the D (6 bases). V dropped 4 bases and J dropped 2 bases, with 16 bases sitting between them. There are 15 residues in the CDR3. The germline gives CDR1 SGHRS, CDR2 YFSETQ. The CDR3 nucleotides are TGCGCCAGCAGCCCTGGGGGCAGTCCAGCCTACGAGCAGTACTTC. As protein: CASSPGGSPAYEQYF.

This clone was observed a handful of times. The chain is built from TRBV19 and TRBJ1-1; 7 positions match TRBD1. J lost 10 bases, V lost 8 bases, and 7 bases had no gene match. The CDR3 is 11 amino acids. Germline assignment: CDR1 LNHDA and CDR2 SQIVND (reference sequence). The CDR3 loop is CASGRQGAAFF. The CDR3 nucleotides read TGTGCCAGTGGACGACAGGGAGCAGCTTTCTTT.

The V call is TRBV12-1, the J call TRBJ1-3; the table's D call, TRBD1, was not checked against the DNA. TRBV12-1 constitutes a pseudogene. The CDR3 extends over 19 amino acids. CDR3: CASSVGDRQKSHSGNTIYF. The CDR3 bases are TGTGCCAGCAGCGTAGGGGACAGACAAAAGTCCCACTCTGGAAACACCATATATTTT.

This sequence joins TRBV5-6 and TRBJ1-2; possible D gene TRBD1, 5 bases. This CDR3 has 14 residues. Germline CDR1 is SGHDT and CDR2 is YYEEEE. The ends were cut back, 4 bases at V and 5 bases at J, with 15 bases in the middle. In DNA form, the CDR3 reads TGTGCCAGCAGCAGCCCCGCGGGGGGGTATGGCTACACCTTC. It encodes CASSSPAGGYGYTF.

The chain has TRBV19 and TRBJ2-7; D is ambiguous. This CDR3 contains 12 residues. CDR1 LNHDA and CDR2 SQIVND come from the germline V gene (reference sequence). Between the trimmed V and J ends, which lost 7 bases and 1 base, there was a span of 8 bases. CDR3 in DNA: TGTGCCAGTACGTCTAGGTCCTACGAGCAGTACTTC. Protein: CASTSRSYEQYF.